The 22 T cell receptor beta chains reported below all come from one sample, sequenced in a study of technical replicates of blood from a few donors. The assay was immunoSEQ multiplex PCR, and TCRdb's table has in-frame clones only and misses some. The table has roughly 50,000 clones, approximately 92% seen once. The sample was PBMCs. The receptors come from a human donor in good health. Some clones in this sample may be carry-over from other donors' samples.

The CDR3 sequence: CASSYSTGTKYEQYF. DNA of the CDR3: TGTGCCAGCAGTTATTCGACCGGGACTAAATACGAGCAGTACTTC. This chain connects TRBV6-6 to TRBJ2-7, with TRBD2 identical over 7 bases. Germline V gives CDR1 MNHNY, CDR2 SVGAGI (reference sequence). The CDR3 has 15 residues. The junction had 9 bases not matched to a gene; V was cut back by 3 bases and J by 4 bases.

The chain is built from TRBV4-2 and TRBJ1-5; D may be TRBD1 (5 bases). The CDR3 sequence is 16 residues long. The germline CDR1 and CDR2 sequences are LGHNA and YNFKEQ. V lost 0 bases and J lost 4, with 13 bases in between. Here the CDR3 reads CASSQDTQGGNQPQHF. The CDR3 DNA sequence: TGTGCCAGCAGCCAAGATACCCAGGGTGGGAATCAGCCCCAGCATTTT.

This clone was counted a single time. The chain is built from TRBV7-6 and TRBJ2-5; D perhaps matches TRBD2 (5 bases). Germline V lookup: CDR1 SGHVS, CDR2 FNYEAQ. This CDR3 has 16 residues. Trimming shortened V by 5 bases and J by 2 bases, and 18 bases separated the two germline ends. The CDR3 is CASSSPLLERQETQYF. In nucleotides, the CDR3 is TGTGCCAGCAGCAGCCCCCTGTTAGAGCGGCAAGAGACCCAGTACTTC.

This rearrangement joins TRBV9 to TRBJ1-2; the D is unclear. The CDR3 contains 14 residues. The germline V gene encodes CDR1 SGDLS and CDR2 YYNGEE. V lost 0 bases to trimming and J lost 3 bases, with 9 bases between them. The CDR3 DNA sequence: TGTGCCAGCAGCGTAGGGAGGGATTACTATGGCTACACCTTC. Amino acids: CASSVGRDYYGYTF.

The V call is TRBV4-3, the J call TRBJ1-2, with D possibly matching TRBD1 (5 bases). The germline V gene encodes CDR1 LGHNA and CDR2 YSLEER. V was clipped by 0 bases and J by 4 bases, with 15 bases between them. This CDR3 contains 16 residues. The CDR3 loop is CASSQDRHRGGYGYTF. The CDR3 DNA follows: TGCGCCAGCAGCCAAGATCGACACCGGGGGGGCTATGGCTACACCTTC.

The chain combines TRBV10-3 with TRBJ2-2; perhaps TRBD1 as D (5 bases). Germline-derived CDR1 and CDR2 are ENHRY and SYGVKD. Trimming left V 2 bases short and J 6 bases short, with 13 bases between. This CDR3 is 15 amino acids long. The CDR3 loop is CAISEVKGVPGELFF. The CDR3 DNA reads as TGTGCCATCAGTGAGGTAAAAGGGGTACCCGGGGAGCTGTTTTTT.

The genes are TRBV5-4 and TRBJ2-1; 9 bases agree with TRBD2. Germline-derived CDR1 and CDR2 are SGHNT and YYREEE (reference sequence). There are 16 residues in the CDR3. The J segment lost 2 bases and the V segment lost 4 bases, leaving 7 bases of the junction unmatched. The chain's CDR3 is CASSIPRTSAYNEQFF. The CDR3 region has the DNA TGTGCCAGCAGCATCCCCAGGACTAGCGCCTACAATGAGCAGTTCTTC.

The chain combines TRBV4-1 with TRBJ2-3; 9 bases match TRBD2. Germline V gene sequence: CDR1 MGHRA, CDR2 YSYEKL. This CDR3 comprises 15 residues. The V and J ends lost 4 bases and 6 bases, in that order; junction bases with no gene match: 8. This chain's CDR3 is CASSRAGGPGDTQYF. In DNA, the CDR3 is TGCGCCAGCAGCCGGGCGGGGGGGCCGGGGGATACGCAGTATTTT.

The chain uses TRBV7-9 and TRBJ1-6, with unresolved D. There are 14 residues in the CDR3. Germline CDR1 SEHNR, CDR2 FQNEAQ (reference sequence). The germline V and J ends were trimmed by 1 base and 8 bases, with 9 bases remaining between them. CDR3 amino acids: CASSLGVADSPLHF. The CDR3 DNA is TGTGCCAGCAGCTTAGGTGTGGCGGATTCACCCCTCCACTTT.

This chain links TRBV2 with TRBJ1-4, with TRBD1 matching 7 bases. The junction had 4 bases not matched to a gene; V was cut back by 7 bases and J by 5 bases. This CDR3 comprises 13 residues. From germline, CDR1 is SNHLY and CDR2 FYNNEI. CDR3 sequence: CASTRGQNEKLFF. The CDR3 bases are TGTGCCAGCACCCGGGGACAGAATGAAAAACTGTTTTTT.

The rearrangement joins TRBV18 to TRBJ2-7; D not resolved. Germline CDR1 reads KGHSH; CDR2 reads LQKENI. This CDR3 has 14 amino acids. V lost 2 bases, J lost 3 bases, and 11 bases lay in between. The CDR3 loop reads CASSPDMGVYEQYF. For the CDR3, the DNA is TGTGCCAGCTCACCAGATATGGGCGTCTACGAGCAGTACTTC.

This clone was seen a single time. The rearrangement links TRBV10-3 to TRBJ2-1, with D possibly matching TRBD1 (6 bases). The germline gives CDR1 ENHRY, CDR2 SYGVKD. Trimming stripped 9 bases from V and 0 bases from J, with 12 bases between. The CDR3 runs to 14 residues. CDR3 residues: CAIRQESSYNEQFF. In nucleotides, the CDR3 is TGTGCCATTCGACAGGAAAGCTCCTACAATGAGCAGTTCTTC.

The chain recombines TRBV2 with TRBJ2-1, with TRBD2 matching over 9 bases. Germline V gene data show CDR1 as SNHLY and CDR2 as FYNNEI. Unmatched junction bases numbered 13, after V lost 6 bases and J lost 4 bases. The CDR3 covers 17 residues. This CDR3 is CASSVDRIAGVYNEQFF. DNA for the CDR3: TGTGCCAGCAGCGTCGACCGCATAGCGGGGGTATACAATGAGCAGTTCTTC.

DNA for the CDR3: TGTGCCAGCAGCTTTTCACTAGCGGGATTGGAAAGCACAGATACGCAGTATTTT. This sequence encodes CASSFSLAGLESTDTQYF. J is TRBJ2-3 and V is TRBV7-8, with 10 bases matching TRBD2. After removal of 3 bases from V and 0 bases from J, the junction contained 9 bases not matched to a gene. This CDR3 contains 18 residues. Germline V gene data show CDR1 as SGHVS and CDR2 as FQNEAQ.

This chain links TRBV5-1 with TRBJ2-7; TRBD2 aligns across 11 bases. The CDR3 loop spans 18 amino acids. The germline gives CDR1 SGHRS, CDR2 YFSETQ. Trimming at V came to 2 bases and at J to 3 bases, leaving 13 bases not matched to a gene. The CDR3 DNA is TGCGCCAGCAGCTTAGGGACTAGCGGACCCACTGTCTACTACGAGCAGTACTTC. Its translation is CASSLGTSGPTVYYEQYF.

The rearrangement joins TRBV7-2 to TRBJ1-5; a possible D gene is TRBD1 (6 bases). The CDR3 is 15 residues long. V was cut by 5 bases and J by 2 bases, with 13 bases left in between. Germline V gene sequence: CDR1 SGHTA, CDR2 FQGNSA. In nucleotides, the CDR3 is TGTGCCAGCAGCCCCGGGAGGGGGGGCAATCAGCCCCAGCATTTT. Its translation: CASSPGRGGNQPQHF. Variable domain in full (rest from reference TRBV7-2 and TRBJ1-5): GAGVSQSPSNKVTEKGKDVELRCDPISGHTALYWYRQSLGQGLEFLIYFQGNSAPDKSGLPSDRFSAERTGGSVSTLTIQRTQQEDSAVYLCASSPGRGGNQPQHFGDGTRLSIL.

This chain links TRBV6-1 with TRBJ2-7; tentatively, D is TRBD2 (5 bases). Germline V CDR1 and CDR2: MNHNS, SASEGT. Trimming cost V 1 base and J 2 bases, with 12 bases left between them. The length of the CDR3 is 15 residues. CDR3 in amino acids: CASSEGGLGAYEQYF. CDR3 sequence (DNA): TGTGCCAGCAGTGAAGGTGGCTTGGGAGCCTACGAGCAGTACTTC.

The chain has TRBV30 and TRBJ2-6; no firm D call. V lost 2 bases and J 4 bases, leaving 9 bases between the germline ends. CDR1 and CDR2 (germline): GTSNPN, SVGIG (reference sequence). The CDR3 consists of 14 residues. The CDR3 nucleotides read TGTGCCTGGAGTACCGGGTCGGGGGCCAACGTCCTGACTTTC. This gives the protein CAWSTGSGANVLTF.

The chain has TRBV2 and TRBJ2-7; 8 positions match TRBD1. V lost 5 bases to trimming and J lost 4 bases; unmatched junction nucleotides: 4. Germline V gene lookup returns CDR1 SNHLY and CDR2 FYNNEI. This CDR3 region has 13 residues. CDR3 nucleotide sequence: TGTGCCAGCAGTTCAGGGGGCGGGTACGAGCAGTACTTC. Protein: CASSSGGGYEQYF.

The chain employs TRBV7-3 and TRBJ2-5; 7 bases fit TRBD2. V was clipped by 1 base and J by 1 base; unmatched bases: 3. CDR3 length equals 15 residues. Germline CDR1 is SGHTA and CDR2 is FQGTGA. The chain's CDR3 is CASSLMGGGQETQYF. CDR3 sequence (DNA): TGTGCCAGCAGCTTAATGGGCGGGGGCCAAGAGACCCAGTACTTC.

The DNA of the CDR3 is TGTGCCAGCAGCGAAAGCGGGGGCACAGATACGCAGTATTTT. Translating it yields CASSESGGTDTQYF. The J gene is TRBJ2-3, the V gene TRBV11-1; 7 bases agree with TRBD2. The CDR3 has 14 amino acids. J lost 1 base, V lost 5 bases, and 3 bases had no gene match. Per the germline V gene, CDR1 is SGHAT and CDR2 is FQDESV (reference sequence).

This clone occurred once. This chain connects TRBV6-1 to TRBJ2-7, with TRBD1 identical over 8 bases. The CDR3 loop spans 15 amino acids. Per the germline V gene, CDR1 is MNHNS and CDR2 is SASEGT. Unmatched junction bases numbered 9, after V lost 6 bases and J lost 2 bases. CDR3 nucleotides: TGTGCCAGCAGGCAGGACAGGGAGAGGACCTACGAGCAGTACTTC. The encoded protein is CASRQDRERTYEQYF.